The 14 T cell receptor beta chains in this list originate from one sample, sequenced in a study of blood T cell repertoires in COVID-19. Some clones are missing from TCRdb's copy, which holds only in-frame ones; the method was immunoSEQ multiplex PCR. The repertoire has about 150,000 clones, 78% of them found once; the top ten carry 1.5% to 2%. The material sequenced was peripheral blood. These receptors came from a man older than 75 with acute or convalescent COVID-19.

J is TRBJ2-5 and V is TRBV30; unclear D gene. This CDR3 contains 11 residues. The germline gives CDR1 GTSNPN, CDR2 SVGIG (reference sequence). Trimming removed 2 bases from V and 5 bases from J, with 6 bases in between. The CDR3 coding sequence is TGTGCCTGGAGTACCCGGGAGACCCAGTACTTC. Amino acid sequence: CAWSTRETQYF. Full variable domain (rest looked up from reference TRBV30 and TRBJ2-5): SQTIHQWPATLVQPVGSPLSLECTVEGTSNPNLYWYRQAAGRGLQLLFYSVGIGQISSEVPQNLSASRPQDRQFILSSKKLLLSDSGFYLCAWSTRETQYFGPGTRLLVL.

The rearrangement joins TRBV5-1 to TRBJ1-2; D not resolved. There are 16 residues in the CDR3. CDR1 is SGHRS, CDR2 YFSETQ, per germline. With 0 bases removed from V and 4 bases from J, the gap between germline ends came to 16 bases. The CDR3 here is CASSLVASRGSYGYTF. The CDR3 bases are TGCGCCAGCAGCTTGGTGGCCTCCCGGGGAAGCTATGGCTACACCTTC.

The gene calls are TRBV3-1 (or the pseudogene TRBV3-2) and TRBJ2-2; 14 nucleotides line up with TRBD2. Germline CDR1 and CDR2: LGHDT and YNNKEL (reference sequence). The CDR3 covers 17 residues. V shed 4 bases, J shed 2 bases, and the junction held 3 bases outside the gene matches. The CDR3 sequence is CASSRLAGGPNTGELFF. The CDR3 bases are TGTGCCAGCAGCCGACTAGCGGGGGGGCCCAACACCGGGGAGCTGTTTTTT.

The chain joins TRBV10-2 to TRBJ2-5; TRBD2 agrees at 7 bases. In germline, CDR1 is WSHSY, CDR2 SAAADI. CDR3 length: 13 amino acids. V gave up 0 bases and J gave up 7 bases; unmatched junction bases: 2. The CDR3 loop reads CASSESTGGTQYF. CDR3 DNA: TGCGCCAGCAGTGAGTCGACGGGAGGGACCCAGTACTTC.

This clone was counted between two and nine times. This chain links TRBV2 with TRBJ2-7; D may be TRBD2 (6 bases). Germline CDR1 is SNHLY and CDR2 is FYNNEI. This CDR3 has 13 amino acids. The V and J ends lost 8 bases and 2 bases respectively, with 13 bases between them. The chain's CDR3 is CASGGVGTYEQYF. As DNA, the CDR3 is TGTGCCAGCGGAGGGGTTGGGACCTACGAGCAGTACTTC.

This sequence joins TRBV11-3 and TRBJ2-6; D call uncertain. The CDR3 is 17 amino acids. The V gene's germline CDR1 is SGHNT and CDR2 YENEEA. The V end was cut by 6 bases, the J end by 0 bases, with 15 bases between. The CDR3 DNA is TGTGCCAGCAGGTCCCGCGCGCGTAGCTCTGGGGCCAACGTCCTGACTTTC. This encodes CASRSRARSSGANVLTF. The whole variable domain, remainder taken from reference TRBV11-3 and TRBJ2-6, is EAGVVQSPRYKIIEKKQPVAFWCNPISGHNTLYWYLQNLGQGPELLIRYENEEAVDDSQLPKDRFSAERLKGVDSTLKIQPAELGDSAVYLCASRSRARSSGANVLTFGAGSRLTVL.

CDR3 DNA: TGTGCCAGCAGCTTAAACAGGGGGGAAAACACTGAAGCTTTCTTT. Translation gives CASSLNRGENTEAFF. This chain connects TRBV5-4 to TRBJ1-1, with 8 bases lining up with TRBD1. The CDR3 sequence is 15 residues long. Germline values: CDR1 SGHNT, CDR2 YYREEE (reference sequence). Trimming at V came to 2 bases and at J to 2 bases, leaving 5 bases not matched to a gene.

The chain combines TRBV28 with TRBJ2-6; TRBD1 agrees at 8 bases. Germline V CDR1 and CDR2: MDHEN, SYDVKM. This CDR3 is 16 amino acids long. The CDR3 DNA follows: TGTGCATCTCAGGGGGCGCAGGGTTCTGGGGCCAACGTCCTGACTTTC. Translation gives CASQGAQGSGANVLTF.

In its sample, this clone was seen a few times. The chain uses TRBV19 and TRBJ2-2, with TRBD2 identical over 11 bases. Losses at the gene ends were 1 base for V and 8 bases for J; bases not matched to a gene: 0. Germline V CDR1 and CDR2: LNHDA, SQIVND (reference sequence). The CDR3 consists of 14 residues. CDR3 nucleotide sequence: TGTGCCAGTAGTATAGGACTAGCGGGGGGGGAGCTGTTTTTT. It specifies CASSIGLAGGELFF.

This clone was recorded once. The J gene is TRBJ1-4, the V gene TRBV6-4; TRBD1 is a possible D gene (6 bases). V was shortened by 4 bases and J by 7 bases, with 16 bases between the two germline ends. This CDR3 contains 15 residues. Germline CDR1 reads MRHNA; CDR2 reads SNTAGT. CDR3 DNA: TGTGCCAGCAGTGCCTCAGGGGATTCATCTGAAAAACTGTTTTTT. Protein: CASSASGDSSEKLFF.

The chain carries TRBV5-6 and TRBJ2-6, with a tentative D call TRBD1 (5 bases). Trimming took off 4 bases at V and 0 bases at J, with 17 bases between the two ends. This CDR3 is 18 amino acids long. Per germline, CDR1 SGHDT and CDR2 YYEEEE. This CDR3 reads CASSPDTFYSSGANVLTF. The DNA for the CDR3 is TGTGCCAGCAGCCCGGACACGTTCTACAGCTCTGGGGCCAACGTCCTGACTTTC.

This chain links TRBV5-4 with TRBJ2-3; D might be TRBD2 (6 bases). The CDR3 is 13 residues long. V shed 1 base and J shed 5 bases, with 8 bases lying between them. Germline V lookup: CDR1 SGHNT, CDR2 YYREEE (reference sequence). The CDR3 sequence is CASSLYGGDTQYF. The DNA for the CDR3 is TGTGCCAGCAGCTTGTACGGGGGAGATACGCAGTATTTT. The full variable domain, completed using reference TRBV5-4 and TRBJ2-3, is ETGVTQSPTHLIKTRGQQVTLRCSSQSGHNTVSWYQQALGQGPQFIFQYYREEENGRGNFPPRFSGLQFPNYSSELNVNALELDDSALYLCASSLYGGDTQYFGPGTRLTVL.

The chain employs TRBV19 and TRBJ2-7; 9 nucleotides line up with TRBD1. CDR1 and CDR2 (germline): LNHDA, SQIVND (reference sequence). CDR3 length: 14 amino acids. The CDR3: CASSKGQGSSEQYV. The CDR3 nucleotides read TGTGCCAGTAGTAAGGGACAGGGATCCTCCGAGCAGTACGTC.

This clone was seen just once. Compared with germline, one end of the junction differs, possibly owing to a read error. The rearrangement joins TRBV6-6 to TRBJ1-6; TRBD1 matches 7 bases. Germline V gene data show CDR1 as MNHNY and CDR2 as SVGAGI (reference sequence). The CDR3 consists of 14 residues. The CDR3 region has the DNA TGTGTCAGCACCCAGACAGGGACCAATTCACCCCTCCACTTT. It translates to CVSTQTGTNSPLHF.